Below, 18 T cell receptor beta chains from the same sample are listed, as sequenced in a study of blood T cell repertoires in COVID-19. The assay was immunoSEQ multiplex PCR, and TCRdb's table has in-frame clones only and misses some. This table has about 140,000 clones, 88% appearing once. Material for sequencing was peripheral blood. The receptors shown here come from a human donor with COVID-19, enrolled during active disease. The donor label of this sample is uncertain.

CDR3 residues: CAWSEGDTDYNEQFF. CDR3 DNA sequence: TGTGCCTGGAGTGAGGGGGACACCGACTACAATGAGCAGTTCTTC. The chain links TRBV30 to TRBJ2-1; maybe TRBD1 (6 bases). The V end was cut by 1 base, the J end by 3 bases, with 13 bases between. Germline CDR1 and CDR2: GTSNPN and SVGIG (reference sequence). This CDR3 region has 15 residues.

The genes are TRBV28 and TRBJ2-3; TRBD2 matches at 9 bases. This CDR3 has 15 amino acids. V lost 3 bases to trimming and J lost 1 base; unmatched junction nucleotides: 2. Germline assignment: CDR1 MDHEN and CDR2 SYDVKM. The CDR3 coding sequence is TGTGCCAGCAGTTTCCCTAGCGGGGGCACAGATACGCAGTATTTT. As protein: CASSFPSGGTDTQYF.

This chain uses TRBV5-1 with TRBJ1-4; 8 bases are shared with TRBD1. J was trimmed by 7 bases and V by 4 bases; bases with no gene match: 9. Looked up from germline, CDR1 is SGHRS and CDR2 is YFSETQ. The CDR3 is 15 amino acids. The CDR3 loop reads CASSVGTGIREKLFF. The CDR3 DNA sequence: TGCGCCAGCAGCGTGGGGACAGGCATCCGTGAAAAACTGTTTTTT.

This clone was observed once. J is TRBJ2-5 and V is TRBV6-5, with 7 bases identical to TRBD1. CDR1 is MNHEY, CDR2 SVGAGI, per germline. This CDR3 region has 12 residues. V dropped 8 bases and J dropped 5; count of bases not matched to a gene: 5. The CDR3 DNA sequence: TGTGCCAGCCTTCCCAGGGGGGAGACCCAGTACTTC. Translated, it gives CASLPRGETQYF.

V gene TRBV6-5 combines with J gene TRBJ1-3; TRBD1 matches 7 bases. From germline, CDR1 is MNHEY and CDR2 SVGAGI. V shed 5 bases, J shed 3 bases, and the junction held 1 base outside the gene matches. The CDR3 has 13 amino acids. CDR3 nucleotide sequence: TGTGCCAGCAGTAGGGACAGTGGAAACACCATATATTTT. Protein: CASSRDSGNTIYF.

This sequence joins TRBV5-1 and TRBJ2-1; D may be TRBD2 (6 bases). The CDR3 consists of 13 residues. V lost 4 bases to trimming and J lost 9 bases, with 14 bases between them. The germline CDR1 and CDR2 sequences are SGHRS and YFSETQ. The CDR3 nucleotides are TGCGCCAGCAGCACTCCTAGCGATCTTGAGCAGTTCTTC. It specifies CASSTPSDLEQFF.

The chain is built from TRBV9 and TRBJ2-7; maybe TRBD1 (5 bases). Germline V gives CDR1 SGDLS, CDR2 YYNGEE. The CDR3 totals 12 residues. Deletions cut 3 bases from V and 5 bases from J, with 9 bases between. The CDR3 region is CASSADRDEQYF. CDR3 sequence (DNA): TGTGCCAGCAGCGCCGACAGAGACGAGCAGTACTTC.

CDR3 loop: CARGRGLPSYEQYF. The DNA of the CDR3 is TGTGCAAGGGGCCGGGGACTCCCCTCCTACGAGCAGTACTTC. The chain has TRBV12-2 and TRBJ2-7; the D call in the table, TRBD2, was not verified against the DNA. TRBV12-2 is designated a pseudogene. The CDR3 runs to 14 residues.

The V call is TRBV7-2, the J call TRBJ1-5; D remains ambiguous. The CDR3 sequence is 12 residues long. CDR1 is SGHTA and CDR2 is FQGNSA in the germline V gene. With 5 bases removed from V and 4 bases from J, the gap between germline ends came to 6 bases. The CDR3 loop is CASSNSNQPQHF. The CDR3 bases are TGTGCCAGCAGCAACTCGAATCAGCCCCAGCATTTT.

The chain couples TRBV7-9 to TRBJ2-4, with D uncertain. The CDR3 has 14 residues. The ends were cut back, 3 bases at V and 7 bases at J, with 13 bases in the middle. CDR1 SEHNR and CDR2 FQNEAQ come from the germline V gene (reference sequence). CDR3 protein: CASSFQTAGNIQYF. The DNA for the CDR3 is TGTGCCAGCAGCTTTCAGACGGCCGGGAACATTCAGTACTTC.

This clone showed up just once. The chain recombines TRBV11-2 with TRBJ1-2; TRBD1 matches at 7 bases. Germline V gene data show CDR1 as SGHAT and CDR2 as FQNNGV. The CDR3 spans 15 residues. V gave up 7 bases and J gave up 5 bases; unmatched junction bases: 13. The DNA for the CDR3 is TGTGCCAGCACCCCCGAAGGGGGCGCGTTGTATGGCTACACCTTC. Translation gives CASTPEGGALYGYTF.

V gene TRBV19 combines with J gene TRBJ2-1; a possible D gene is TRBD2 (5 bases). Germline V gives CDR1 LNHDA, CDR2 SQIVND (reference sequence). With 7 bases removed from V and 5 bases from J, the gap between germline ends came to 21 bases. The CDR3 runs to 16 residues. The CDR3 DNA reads TGTGCCAGTACCCCCTTTCGGGGATCTGGCGACAATGAGCAGTTCTTC. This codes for CASTPFRGSGDNEQFF.

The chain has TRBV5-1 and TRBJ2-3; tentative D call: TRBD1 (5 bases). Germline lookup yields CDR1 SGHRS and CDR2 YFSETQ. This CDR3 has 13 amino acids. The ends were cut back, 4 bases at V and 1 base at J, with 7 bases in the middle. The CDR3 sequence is CASSTGRTDTQYF. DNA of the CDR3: TGCGCCAGCAGCACAGGTCGCACAGATACGCAGTATTTT.

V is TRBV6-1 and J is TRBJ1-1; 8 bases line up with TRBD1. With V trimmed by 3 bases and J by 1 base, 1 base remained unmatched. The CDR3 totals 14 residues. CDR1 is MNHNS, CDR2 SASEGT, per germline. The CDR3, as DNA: TGTGCCAGCAGTGATGACAGGGGGAACACTGAAGCTTTCTTT. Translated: CASSDDRGNTEAFF.

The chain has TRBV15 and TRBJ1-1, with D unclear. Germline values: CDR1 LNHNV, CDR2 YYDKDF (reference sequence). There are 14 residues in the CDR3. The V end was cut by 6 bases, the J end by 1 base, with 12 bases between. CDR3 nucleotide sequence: TGTGCCACCAGGATGAGGGCGGCGAACACTGAAGCTTTCTTT. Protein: CATRMRAANTEAFF. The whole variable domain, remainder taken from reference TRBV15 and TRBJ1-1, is DAMVIQNPRYQVTQFGKPVTLSCSQTLNHNVMYWYQQKSSQAPKLLFHYYDKDFNNEADTPDNFQSRRPNTSFCFLDIRSPGLGDTAMYLCATRMRAANTEAFFGQGTRLTVV.

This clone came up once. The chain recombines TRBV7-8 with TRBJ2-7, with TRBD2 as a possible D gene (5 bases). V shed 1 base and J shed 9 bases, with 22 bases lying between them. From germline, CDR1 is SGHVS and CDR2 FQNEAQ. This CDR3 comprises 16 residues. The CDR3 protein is CASSLGRQKARLSQYF. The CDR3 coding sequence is TGTGCCAGCAGCTTAGGGAGGCAGAAGGCGAGGTTGTCGCAGTACTTC.

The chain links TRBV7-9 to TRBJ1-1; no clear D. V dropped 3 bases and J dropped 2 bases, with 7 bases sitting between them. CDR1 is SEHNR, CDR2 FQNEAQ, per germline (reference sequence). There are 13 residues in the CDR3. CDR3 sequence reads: CASSFRLNTEAFF. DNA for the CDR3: TGTGCCAGCAGCTTCCGACTCAACACTGAAGCTTTCTTT.

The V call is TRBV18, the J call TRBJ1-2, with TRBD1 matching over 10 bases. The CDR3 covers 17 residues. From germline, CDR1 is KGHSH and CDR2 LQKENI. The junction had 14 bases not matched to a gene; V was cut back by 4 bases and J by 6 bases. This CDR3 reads CASSQRTGGTTEDGYTF. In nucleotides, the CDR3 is TGTGCCAGCTCACAACGGACAGGGGGGACGACTGAGGATGGCTACACCTTC.